The rows below give T cell receptor beta chains drawn from one sample of a study of blood T cell repertoires in COVID-19. Produced via immunoSEQ multiplex PCR; TCRdb's table is partial and in-frame only. The sample gives under 400,000 clones, about 89% of which show up once; more than 9% is in the top ten. Sequenced: peripheral blood. The receptors shown here come from a woman in her 30s with COVID-19, enrolled during active disease. Both conserved end residues are part of each CDR3. The D gene is left open where the match is weak. A row's size may be missing; if present it is once, few, many or a size class.

clone_size j_call v_call d_call cdr3_nt cdr3_aa
NA TRBJ2-6 TRBV6-5 NA TGTGCCAGCGGCAACACTGGGGCCAACGTCCTGACTTTC CASGNTGANVLTF
NA TRBJ2-7 TRBV4-1 NA TGCGCCAGCAGCCAAGATAGAGCAGGTCGGTCCTACGAGCAGTACTTC CASSQDRAGRSYEQYF
NA TRBJ2-1 TRBV5-1 TRBD1 TGCGCCAGCAGCTTGGGGACGGGACAGGAGAACAATGAGCAGTTCTTC CASSLGTGQENNEQFF
NA TRBJ2-1 TRBV20-1 TRBD2 TGCAGTGCTAGTGTATCTAGCGGGAGTATTTACTACAATGAGCAGTTCTTC CSASVSSGSIYYNEQFF
NA TRBJ2-1 TRBV12-3/TRBV12-4 NA TGTGCCAGCAGACGGGACACATACAATGAGCAGTTCTTC CASRRDTYNEQFF
NA TRBJ2-7 TRBV28 TRBD2 TGTGCCAGCACCCCCTCGGGGGGAGGGCCATACGAGCAGTACTTC CASTPSGGGPYEQYF
NA TRBJ1-5 TRBV9 TRBD1 TGTGCCAGCCCCCAAGCCGGGACAGGGGCTTGCAATCAGCCCCAGCATTTT CASPQAGTGACNQPQHF
NA TRBJ1-2 TRBV30 NA TGTGCCTGGAGTCCACACGTCTATGGCTACACCTTC CAWSPHVYGYTF
NA TRBJ1-2 TRBV29-1 NA TGCAGCGCTGACACTTACTATGGCTACACCTTC CSADTYYGYTF
once TRBJ1-2 TRBV6-5 NA TGTGCCAGCAGGTCACAGGGCCACGGCTACACCTTC CASRSQGHGYTF
NA TRBJ2-1 TRBV19 NA TGTGCCAGTAGTATAGATCCGGTCTACAATGAGCAGTTCTTC CASSIDPVYNEQFF
NA TRBJ1-2 TRBV10-3 TRBD1 TGTGCCATCAGTGAGTCCGAAGGGGGACAGGGATCAGGTCGGGGCTACACCTTC CAISESEGGQGSGRGYTF